This T cell receptor (beta chain) was retrieved from a study of CD4 and CD8 cells across lung adenocarcinoma regions. Germline lookup yields CDR1 WNHNN and CDR2 SYGVQD (reference sequence). V gave up 7 bases and J gave up 0 bases; unmatched junction bases: 8. This CDR3 has 18 amino acids. TCRdb called the PCR reads again in MiXCR, with one record for every CDR3 protein. Here the sample spans under 6,000 distinct CDR3 sequences, roughly 50% being singletons. This clonotype was seen repeatedly, ten times or more. The patients had localized lung adenocarcinoma, a non-small cell subtype. The chain carries TRBV10-1 and TRBJ2-6, with TRBD1 matching over 11 bases. The clonotype originates from a male donor with lung adenocarcinoma. The CD4 and CD8 labels of this study may be unreliable. Sequenced material: CD8+ T cells from the margin of a lung tumor. Written as DNA, the CDR3 is TGCGCCAGCATTCACGGACAGGGGGCCCTCTCTGGGGCCAACGTCCTGACTTTC. It codes for CASIHGQGALSGANVLTF.